This TCR beta chain was sequenced during a study of Ad26.COV2.S vaccination and SARS-CoV-2 variants. Overall study results and limits: Placebo recipients showed lower spike-specific TCR breadth than vaccinees.

To note about this clone: Antigen: not known.

Noted treatment: around 19 received Ad26.COV2.S at low or high dose, single or two shots; several received placebo; per-sample allocation not given. Material that was analyzed had been drawn on day 63 after the first vaccine or placebo injection. Sequenced by immunoSEQ multiplex PCR; TCRdb stores in-frame clones only, minus some. The sample lists about 350,000 clones; 86% were seen once. Germline CDR1 MDHEN, CDR2 SYDVKM. The CDR3 is 13 residues long. V gave up 7 bases and J gave up 8 bases; unmatched junction bases: 5. This specimen was peripheral blood, taken in a trial of Ad26.COV2.S vaccine versus placebo. The V and J genes are TRBV28 and TRBJ2-1; 10 bases are shared with TRBD2. This clonotype originated in a person between 18 and 60 years old who received the Ad26.COV2.S COVID-19 vaccine or a placebo. The CDR3 bases are TGTGCCAGCAAGGCTAGCGGGAGACATGAGCAGTTCTTC. This gives the protein CASKASGRHEQFF.